This T cell receptor (beta chain) stems from a study of T cell repertoires in cytomegalovirus infection. The overall study: Well-studied HLA-B-restricted CMV epitopes were used in the study alongside recently identified HLA-C-restricted ones. Both a matching HLA type and CMV infection were indicated by public TCR beta signatures. General observations from the study: Ex vivo responses were dominated by HLA-C-restricted CMV-specific TCR beta clonotypes.

TCRdb itself ran the reads through MiXCR, one entry per CDR3 protein. This repertoire shows a few hundred thousand distinct CDR3 sequences, about 27% found once; its top ten account for about 20%. This CDR3 is built from 13 residues. The germline CDR1 and CDR2 sequences are SGHVS and FQNEAQ. The ends lost 5 bases at V and 7 bases at J; junction bases unmatched: 5. A note on this clonotype: What it binds is not known.

The sequence was collected from a human donor in good health (CMV status not recorded). Some clones in this sample may be carry-over from other donors' samples. This chain connects TRBV7-8 to TRBJ1-5, with TRBD1 matching 7 bases. The sample consisted of cultured PBMCs, taken from culture after CMV antigen stimulation. The CDR3 region is CASSPTGKQPQHF. CDR3 DNA sequence: TGTGCCAGCAGCCCGACAGGGAAGCAGCCCCAGCATTTT.